These T cell receptor beta chains were read from a single sample in a study of beta chain features in type 1 diabetes. Profiled with immunoSEQ multiplex PCR; TCRdb holds only in-frame clones, not every one. The data contain hundreds of thousands of clones, over 12% of them singletons. The specimen was naive CD4+ T cells from blood. Source of these receptors: a man aged 18 to 29 with type 1 diabetes. Each CDR3 is given with its conserved first and last residue. D genes are given only for firm matches. Some rows have no size entry. The others give once, few or many, or a class for an expanded clone.

TRBV7-9	-	TRBJ1-2	few	16	TGTGCCAGCAGCTTAGTAGGGGGACTGAACCACTATGGCTACACCTTC	CASSLVGGLNHYGYTF
TRBV28	-	TRBJ2-1	-	14	TGTGCCAGTCTGAGAGGGAGCTCCTACAATGAGCAGTTCTTC	CASLRGSSYNEQFF
TRBV7-9	TRBD1	TRBJ2-5	-	15	TGTGCCAGCAGCAATCCGGACAGGGAGAGACAGACCCAGTACTTC	CASSNPDRERQTQYF
TRBV11-2	-	TRBJ2-4	-	17	TGTGCCAGCAGCTCCCCGTTTATGGGACTAGCCAAAAACATTCAGTACTTC	CASSSPFMGLAKNIQYF
TRBV7-2	-	TRBJ2-5	few	13	TGTGCCAGCAGCTCCAACAGGGTGGAGACCCAGTACTTC	CASSSNRVETQYF
TRBV30	-	TRBJ2-3	-	12	TGTGCCTGGAGTGTTAGGGGGGATACGCAGTATTTT	CAWSVRGDTQYF
TRBV11-2	-	TRBJ2-5	once	13	TGTGCCAGCAGCTCGCGAAGAGAGGGGACCCAGTACTTC	CASSSRREGTQYF
TRBV4-2	-	TRBJ2-5	-	15	TGTGCCAGCAGCCCAACCTGGCGGGTCGGAGAGACCCAGTACTTC	CASSPTWRVGETQYF
TRBV5-1	-	TRBJ2-5	-	13	TGCGCCAGCAAACTTTGGGGCGCAGAGACCCAGTACTTC	CASKLWGAETQYF
TRBV7-2	-	TRBJ2-7	-	11	TGTGCCAGCAGCCAGCGGTACGAGCAGTACTTC	CASSQRYEQYF
TRBV29-1	-	TRBJ2-5	few	14	TGCAGCGTTGAAGATGGGGCGGGACAAGAGACCCAGTACTTC	CSVEDGAGQETQYF
TRBV4-2	-	TRBJ2-5	-	15	TGTGCCAGCAGCCGAAAGTGGACCCCAAAAGAGACCCAGTACTTC	CASSRKWTPKETQYF
TRBV2	-	TRBJ2-3	few	12	TGTGCCAGCAGTGGAGGGAGAGATACGCAGTATTTT	CASSGGRDTQYF
TRBV9	-	TRBJ1-6	-	15	TGTGCCAGCAGCGTATATGGGCAGGGTGATTCACCCCTCCACTTT	CASSVYGQGDSPLHF
TRBV29-1	-	TRBJ1-1	few	12	TGCAGCGTTCCCAGACAGAACACTGAAGCTTTCTTT	CSVPRQNTEAFF
TRBV5-1	-	TRBJ1-1	few	13	TGCGCCAGCAGCTCGGGCGGGGACACTGAAGCTTTCTTT	CASSSGGDTEAFF
TRBV2	-	TRBJ1-2	-	15	TGTGCCAGCAGTGAATACGAGGACAGTTCCTATGGCTACACCTTC	CASSEYEDSSYGYTF
TRBV19	-	TRBJ2-1	-	14	TGTGCCAGTATGCGGGGCGGTTCCTACAATGAGCAGTTCTTC	CASMRGGSYNEQFF
TRBV5-1	-	TRBJ2-7	few	14	TGCGCCAGCAGCTTGGATCAGGGAAGAGGCGAGCAGTACTTC	CASSLDQGRGEQYF
TRBV6-6	-	TRBJ2-2	few	16	TGTGCCAGCAGCCGATCTGTGATTAGAGATCCCGGGGAGCTGTTTTTT	CASSRSVIRDPGELFF
TRBV29-1	-	TRBJ2-3	-	11	TGCAGCGTTGATCGGGGGGATACGCAGTATTTT	CSVDRGDTQYF
TRBV30	TRBD2	TRBJ2-5	few	12	TGTGCCTGGAGTCAGCATACAGCGGGGCAGTACTTC	CAWSQHTAGQYF
TRBV10-3	-	TRBJ2-3	-	13	TGTGCCATCATGTCAGCGGGCACAGATACGCAGTATTTT	CAIMSAGTDTQYF
TRBV28	-	TRBJ1-2	few	13	TGTGCCAGCAGTGACCAGGGTTTCAACGGCTACACCTTC	CASSDQGFNGYTF
TRBV5-4	TRBD2	TRBJ2-3	few	18	TGTGCCAGCAGCTCGGTATTTCGGGAGGACTTTCACACAGATACGCAGTATTTT	CASSSVFREDFHTDTQYF
TRBV5-1	TRBD2	TRBJ2-5	few	13	TGCGCCAGCACCTTAGCGGGAGTGGAGACCCAGTACTTC	CASTLAGVETQYF
TRBV30	-	TRBJ1-2	few	11	TGTGCCTGGAGTGTGTTATACGGCTACACCTTC	CAWSVLYGYTF
TRBV30	-	TRBJ1-1	few	12	TGTGCCTGGGGCCCGGACAGCACTGAAGCTTTCTTT	CAWGPDSTEAFF
TRBV7-2	-	TRBJ2-3	-	13	TGTGCCAGCAACTTTAAGGGGGGAGATACGCAGTATTTT	CASNFKGGDTQYF
TRBV7-3	-	TRBJ2-3	few	16	TGTGCCAGCAGCTTAATACCGCGGAGCGGCACAGATACGCAGTATTTT	CASSLIPRSGTDTQYF
TRBV10-3	-	TRBJ2-1	few	14	TGTGCCATCAGTGAGTCGGCCGGATACAATGAGCAGTTCTTC	CAISESAGYNEQFF
TRBV9	TRBD1	TRBJ1-6	-	15	TGTGCCAGCAGCGTAGCTGGGACAGGGGCTTCACCCCTCCACTTT	CASSVAGTGASPLHF
TRBV30	-	TRBJ2-1	-	11	TGTGCCTGGAGCACTGGGGGGGAGCAGTTCTTC	CAWSTGGEQFF
TRBV6-5	-	TRBJ2-2	-	16	TGTGCCAGCAGTTACTCGACCACAGGGATAACCGGGGAGCTGTTTTTT	CASSYSTTGITGELFF
TRBV28	TRBD1	TRBJ2-1	-	15	TGTGCCAGCCTGAGCACAGGGGGGTATCTGAATGAGCAGTTCTTC	CASLSTGGYLNEQFF
TRBV18	TRBD1	TRBJ1-1	few	13	TGTGCCAGCTCACCGGGACAGGGGGCTGAAGCTTTCTTT	CASSPGQGAEAFF
TRBV27	-	TRBJ2-7	-	11	TGTGCCAGCAGTTCACATTACGAGCAGTACTTC	CASSSHYEQYF
TRBV15	-	TRBJ1-4	few	12	TGTGCCACCAGCAGAGAGCGAGAAAAACTGTTTTTT	CATSREREKLFF
TRBV25-1	TRBD1	TRBJ2-1	-	15	TGTGCCAGCAGCGACGCGAGGACAGGGGGCAATGAGCAGTTCTTC	CASSDARTGGNEQFF
TRBV4-2	-	TRBJ1-3	-	15	TGTGCCAGCAGCCAAGAGTACTCTCCTGGAAACACCATATATTTT	CASSQEYSPGNTIYF
TRBV30	-	TRBJ1-3	once	16	TGTGCCTGGAGTAATTTACAGGGAAGACCTGGAAACACCATATATTTT	CAWSNLQGRPGNTIYF
TRBV9	TRBD1	TRBJ2-1	-	13	TGTGCCAGCAGCGTATACCCAGGGGGCGAACAGTTCTTC	CASSVYPGGEQFF
TRBV9	TRBD2	TRBJ2-2	few	16	TGTGCCAGCAGCGTAGTAGCGGGAGGAGTCACCGGGGAGCTGTTTTTT	CASSVVAGGVTGELFF
TRBV5-4	TRBD2	TRBJ2-5	-	14	TGTGCCAGCGGCCGACTAGCGGGGAAAGAGACCCAGTACTTC	CASGRLAGKETQYF
TRBV6-1	-	TRBJ2-5	-	15	TGTGCCAGCAGTGAAGTGTCCGCGGGGAGAGAGACCCAGTACTTC	CASSEVSAGRETQYF
TRBV2	-	TRBJ2-1	few	14	TGTGCCAGCACTCGGGGTAGCTCCTACAATGAGCAGTTCTTC	CASTRGSSYNEQFF